The 16 T cell receptor beta chains below all came from one sample that was sequenced in a study of shared clonotypes between healthy human individuals. Sequencing was performed with immunoSEQ multiplex PCR; in TCRdb, only in-frame clones are kept and a portion is missing. The data show over 2 million clones, with just under 95% seen just once and about 0.36% held by the top ten. The sequenced sample consisted of naive CD4+ T cells from PBMCs. Subset meaning: CD45RA+ positively selected. The receptors were sampled from a man in his late teens or twenties in good health. Some clones in this sample may be carry-over from other donors' samples.

The J gene is TRBJ1-4, the V gene TRBV29-1; perhaps TRBD1 as D (5 bases). The germline V gene has CDR1 SQVTM and CDR2 ANQGSEA. CDR3 length equals 13 residues. Between the trimmed V and J ends, which lost 6 bases and 7 bases, there was a span of 15 bases. The CDR3 protein is CSVQRGGSEKLFF. As DNA, the CDR3 is TGCAGCGTGCAAAGGGGTGGTAGTGAAAAACTGTTTTTT.

V and J are TRBV7-2 and TRBJ2-5; 7 nucleotides agree with TRBD2. This CDR3 has 16 amino acids. In germline, CDR1 is SGHTA, CDR2 FQGNSA. J gave up 5 bases and V 5 bases, and 14 bases lay outside the gene matches. For the CDR3, the DNA is TGTGCCAGCAGCCTAATGGGGGGAGGGCCTTGGGAGACCCAGTACTTC. Translating it yields CASSLMGGGPWETQYF.

The rearrangement joins TRBV28 to TRBJ1-1; D remains ambiguous. The germline V gene encodes CDR1 MDHEN and CDR2 SYDVKM. The CDR3 contains 15 residues. Trimming took off 2 bases at V and 1 base at J, with 11 bases between the two ends. The CDR3 region has the DNA TGTGCCAGCAGTTTAATAAGGTCCCGGAACACTGAAGCTTTCTTT. It translates to CASSLIRSRNTEAFF.

The chain is built from TRBV15 and TRBJ2-3; 7 bases match TRBD2. V trimming: 0 bases; J trimming: 0 bases; junction bases outside the gene matches: 3. Germline CDR1 and CDR2: LNHNV and YYDKDF (reference sequence). The CDR3 consists of 16 residues. CDR3 in amino acids: CATSRDYGGSTDTQYF. The CDR3 DNA sequence: TGTGCCACCAGCAGAGACTACGGGGGGAGCACAGATACGCAGTATTTT.

The V gene is TRBV7-9, the J gene TRBJ2-7; 9 bases are shared with TRBD2. With 1 base clipped from V and 0 bases from J, the junction kept 4 bases outside the gene matches. The CDR3 runs 16 residues. Per the germline V gene, CDR1 is SEHNR and CDR2 is FQNEAQ (reference sequence). This CDR3 is CASSLGSGGLSYEQYF. The CDR3 DNA is TGTGCCAGCAGCTTAGGAAGCGGGGGGCTCTCCTACGAGCAGTACTTC.

This clone was detected only once. The chain joins TRBV7-8 to TRBJ2-1, with 9 positions matching TRBD2. This CDR3 comprises 16 residues. Trimming at V came to 1 base and at J to 8 bases, leaving 9 bases not matched to a gene. CDR1 is SGHVS and CDR2 is FQNEAQ in the germline V gene. The CDR3 bases are TGTGCCAGCAGCTTAGGGGTGGGGACTAGCACTGATGAGCAGTTCTTC. Its protein product is CASSLGVGTSTDEQFF.

The J gene is TRBJ1-6, the V gene TRBV28; D is ambiguous. The CDR3 totals 11 residues. Trimming cost V 7 bases and J 13 bases, with 11 bases left between them. Germline CDR1 is MDHEN and CDR2 is SYDVKM. The DNA of the CDR3 is TGTGCCAGCAAGGATCTGTCCCCCCTCCACTTT. It codes for CASKDLSPLHF. The full variable domain, with the rest looked up from reference TRBV28 and TRBJ1-6, is DVKVTQSSRYLVKRTGEKVFLECVQDMDHENMFWYRQDPGLGLRLIYFSYDVKMKEKGDIPEGYSVSREKKERFSLILESASTNQTSMYLCASKDLSPLHFGNGTRLTVT.

This rearrangement joins TRBV7-2 to TRBJ1-2; TRBD1 matches at 7 bases. V lost 0 bases, J lost 8 bases, and 6 bases stayed unmatched. The CDR3 is 14 amino acids. CDR1 and CDR2 (germline): SGHTA, FQGNSA. CDR3 nucleotides: TGTGCCAGCAGCTTAGCGGGACAGTTCCGAGGCTACACCTTC. This codes for CASSLAGQFRGYTF.

V gene TRBV2 combines with J gene TRBJ2-5; 11 nucleotides align to TRBD2. Germline CDR1 reads SNHLY; CDR2 reads FYNNEI. The junction had 1 base not matched to a gene; V was cut back by 6 bases and J by 1 base. The CDR3 is 14 residues long. The CDR3 DNA reads as TGTGCCAGCAGGGGACTAGCGGCCCAAGAGACCCAGTACTTC. Translated, it gives CASRGLAAQETQYF. Full variable domain (remainder filled in from reference TRBV2 and TRBJ2-5): EPEVTQTPSHQVTQMGQEVILRCVPISNHLYFYWYRQILGQKVEFLVSFYNNEISEKSEIFDDQFSVERPDGSNFTLKIRSTKLEDSAMYFCASRGLAAQETQYFGPGTRLLVL.

V and J are TRBV28 and TRBJ2-7; 12 bases map to TRBD2. This CDR3 has 16 residues. V lost 5 bases to trimming and J lost 3 bases; unmatched junction nucleotides: 8. CDR1 and CDR2 (germline): MDHEN, SYDVKM. CDR3 loop: CASSTPSGRALYEQYF. The CDR3 coding sequence is TGTGCCAGCAGTACTCCTAGCGGGAGGGCCCTCTACGAGCAGTACTTC. The full variable domain, rest sourced from reference TRBV28 and TRBJ2-7, is DVKVTQSSRYLVKRTGEKVFLECVQDMDHENMFWYRQDPGLGLRLIYFSYDVKMKEKGDIPEGYSVSREKKERFSLILESASTNQTSMYLCASSTPSGRALYEQYFGPGTRLTVT.

To note about this clone: The same CDR3 arises from other DNA sequences in this sample as well. This chain links TRBV5-1 with TRBJ2-6, with D unresolved. CDR3 length equals 14 residues. Trimming removed 1 base at V and 4 bases at J, with 6 bases between. Germline CDR1 reads SGHRS; CDR2 reads YFSETQ. The CDR3 sequence is CASSLSLGANVLTF. CDR3 coding DNA: TGCGCCAGCAGCTTGTCTTTAGGGGCCAACGTCCTGACTTTC.

The chain employs TRBV7-2 and TRBJ1-5; 9 nucleotides align to TRBD1. Looked up from germline, CDR1 is SGHTA and CDR2 is FQGNSA. Losses at the gene ends were 1 base for V and 7 bases for J; bases not matched to a gene: 8. The CDR3 is made up of 16 amino acids. CDR3 sequence: CASSLEGQGSRQPQHF. CDR3 nucleotides: TGTGCCAGCAGCTTAGAAGGACAGGGGTCACGGCAGCCCCAGCATTTT.

This clone was counted once. The chain links TRBV19 to TRBJ2-7; 14 positions agree with TRBD2. CDR3 length: 16 amino acids. With V trimmed by 1 base and J by 3 bases, 2 bases remained unmatched. Germline-derived CDR1 and CDR2 are LNHDA and SQIVND (reference sequence). CDR3 in amino acids: CASSIGGLAGGYEQYF. Here the CDR3 DNA reads TGTGCCAGTAGTATAGGCGGACTAGCGGGAGGCTACGAGCAGTACTTC.

The chain joins TRBV4-3 to TRBJ1-2; the D is unclear. The CDR3 length is 15 residues. Germline CDR1 reads LGHNA; CDR2 reads YSLEER. Trimming shortened V by 1 base and J by 2 bases, and 11 bases separated the two germline ends. CDR3 DNA: TGCGCCAGCAGCCAAGCTGGATCAGTAAACTATGGCTACACCTTC. It is translated as CASSQAGSVNYGYTF.

The chain uses TRBV9 and TRBJ2-7; D perhaps matches TRBD2 (5 bases). Germline V CDR1 and CDR2: SGDLS, YYNGEE. With 4 bases removed from V and 5 bases from J, the gap between germline ends came to 25 bases. This CDR3 is built from 17 residues. DNA of the CDR3: TGTGCCAGCAGCATCAACGGACTGGGAAGAGTCGGGGACGAGCAGTACTTC. Protein: CASSINGLGRVGDEQYF.

The V call is TRBV7-3, the J call TRBJ2-3; weak D call: TRBD2 (5 bases). V was cut by 2 bases and J by 4 bases, with 13 bases left in between. Germline lookup yields CDR1 SGHTA and CDR2 FQGTGA. This CDR3 is 15 amino acids long. For the CDR3, the DNA is TGTGCCAGCAGCTTAGTATCAAACGGGGCAGATACGCAGTATTTT. It translates to CASSLVSNGADTQYF.